The 26 T cell receptor beta chains below were found in one sample sequenced in a study of shared clonotypes between healthy human individuals. Clones were read by immunoSEQ multiplex PCR, and TCRdb kept only the in-frame ones, dropping some. The table lists nearly 750,000 clones, approximately 77% of them singletons. The sequenced sample consisted of memory CD4+ T cells sorted from blood. Subset denoted: CD45RA-negative fraction. The receptor source for this set is a woman aged 30 to 39 in good health.

V usage is TRBV19 and J usage is TRBJ2-1; 9 nucleotides agree with TRBD1. V gave up 4 bases and J gave up 3 bases; unmatched junction bases: 4. CDR3 length: 15 residues. Germline CDR1 LNHDA, CDR2 SQIVND (reference sequence). CDR3 DNA sequence: TGTGCCAGTAGTAATCCGGGACAGGGCTACAATGAGCAGTTCTTC. Encoded protein: CASSNPGQGYNEQFF.

This clone showed up just a few times. This chain joins TRBV30 and TRBJ1-2, with unresolved D. Germline V gene sequence: CDR1 GTSNPN, CDR2 SVGIG (reference sequence). The V end lost 2 bases, the J end lost 0 bases, and 13 bases lay between the germline ends. The CDR3 has 15 residues. The DNA of the CDR3 is TGTGCCTGGAGTAACCGGGCCCAAGCTAACTATGGCTACACCTTC. Protein product: CAWSNRAQANYGYTF.

This chain links TRBV5-1 with TRBJ1-5, with D possibly TRBD1 on 5 matching bases. The V end lost 1 base, the J end lost 0 bases, and 8 bases lay between the germline ends. Germline assignment: CDR1 SGHRS and CDR2 YFSETQ. The length of the CDR3 is 15 residues. Here the CDR3 reads CASSLLGDSNQPQHF. In nucleotides, the CDR3 is TGCGCCAGCAGCTTGCTAGGGGATAGCAATCAGCCCCAGCATTTT.

The chain uses TRBV5-6 and TRBJ1-6, with D uncertain. V lost 1 base and J 3 bases, leaving 5 bases between the germline ends. The CDR3 has 14 amino acids. Germline CDR1 reads SGHDT; CDR2 reads YYEEEE. CDR3 region: CASSLYRYNSPLHF. As DNA, the CDR3 is TGTGCCAGCAGCTTGTACCGCTATAATTCACCCCTCCACTTT. The full variable domain, in which reference TRBV5-6 and TRBJ1-6 provide the parts outside the CDR3, is DAGVTQSPTHLIKTRGQQVTLRCSPKSGHDTVSWYQQALGQGPQFIFQYYEEEERQRGNFPDRFSGHQFPNYSSELNVNALLLGDSALYLCASSLYRYNSPLHFGNGTRLTVT.

V usage is TRBV9 and J usage is TRBJ2-5, with 9 positions matching TRBD2. The ends lost 4 bases at V and 5 bases at J; junction bases unmatched: 24. Germline CDR1 SGDLS, CDR2 YYNGEE. The CDR3 sequence is 20 residues long. The CDR3 is CASSPSSRKGAGGPGETQYF. The CDR3 DNA is TGTGCCAGCAGCCCCTCGAGCCGAAAGGGCGCGGGAGGGCCGGGGGAGACCCAGTACTTC.

The chain uses TRBV7-2 and TRBJ1-5; the D is unclear. CDR3 length equals 15 residues. The germline V gene encodes CDR1 SGHTA and CDR2 FQGNSA. V was pared by 5 bases and J by 7 bases, with 18 bases between. CDR3 coding DNA: TGTGCCAGCAGCGCAGAGCCCGCGGCAAAGCAGCCCCAGCATTTT. Translating it yields CASSAEPAAKQPQHF. Filled out from reference TRBV7-2 and TRBJ1-5, the complete variable domain reads GAGVSQSPSNKVTEKGKDVELRCDPISGHTALYWYRQSLGQGLEFLIYFQGNSAPDKSGLPSDRFSAERTGGSVSTLTIQRTQQEDSAVYLCASSAEPAAKQPQHFGDGTRLSIL.

J is TRBJ2-6 and V is TRBV4-1, with 8 bases aligning to TRBD2. CDR1 and CDR2 (germline): MGHRA, YSYEKL. This CDR3 comprises 19 residues. The junction had 10 bases not matched to a gene; V was cut back by 0 bases and J by 3 bases. The CDR3 nucleotides read TGCGCCAGCAGCCAAGATCTTGGAGCGGGAGTTGGTGGGGCCAACGTCCTGACTTTC. Protein: CASSQDLGAGVGGANVLTF.

The J gene is TRBJ1-4, the V gene TRBV28; no definite D call. V lost 1 base, J lost 3 bases, and 9 bases lay in between. This CDR3 region has 15 residues. Germline CDR1 and CDR2: MDHEN and SYDVKM. The CDR3 reads CASSLSGGSNEKLFF. CDR3 coding DNA: TGTGCCAGCAGTTTATCTGGTGGTTCTAATGAAAAACTGTTTTTT.

This clone was recorded at least ten times. V gene TRBV4-2 combines with J gene TRBJ2-1; D ambiguous. This CDR3 is built from 16 residues. Germline CDR1 reads LGHNA; CDR2 reads YNFKEQ. V shed 1 base and J shed 1 base, with 11 bases lying between them. The chain's CDR3 is CASSQGAGRSYNEQFF. CDR3 DNA: TGTGCCAGCAGCCAAGGGGCTGGACGATCCTACAATGAGCAGTTCTTC.

V and J are TRBV5-1 and TRBJ1-1; 9 positions match TRBD1. This CDR3 is 17 amino acids long. Trimming removed 4 bases from V and 0 bases from J; junction bases left unmatched: 10. Germline CDR1 SGHRS, CDR2 YFSETQ. The CDR3 region has the DNA TGCGCCAGCAGCCAACTTACAGGGGGCTTCATGAACACTGAAGCTTTCTTT. Amino acids: CASSQLTGGFMNTEAFF. The complete variable domain, with remaining parts taken from reference TRBV5-1 and TRBJ1-1, reads KAGVTQTPRYLIKTRGQQVTLSCSPISGHRSVSWYQQTPGQGLQFLFEYFSETQRNKGNFPGRFSGRQFSNSRSEMNVSTLELGDSALYLCASSQLTGGFMNTEAFFGQGTRLTVV.

In its sample, this clone was seen a few times. The chain uses TRBV25-1 and TRBJ1-2; D is ambiguous. V was cut by 2 bases and J by 0 bases, with 1 base left in between. Germline CDR1 reads MGHDK; CDR2 reads SYGVNS. The CDR3 covers 12 residues. The CDR3 coding sequence is TGTGCCAGCAGTGAAACTAACTATGGCTACACCTTC. As protein: CASSETNYGYTF.

Concerning this clone itself: The identical CDR3 is also encoded by other nucleotide sequences in the sample. The genes are TRBV5-1 and TRBJ2-1; the match to TRBD2 covers 11 bases. Per the germline V gene, CDR1 is SGHRS and CDR2 is YFSETQ. J was trimmed by 4 bases and V by 0 bases; bases with no gene match: 3. The CDR3 loop spans 16 amino acids. The CDR3 DNA sequence: TGCGCCAGCAGCTTGGTGACTAGCGGGACGTACAATGAGCAGTTCTTC. This sequence encodes CASSLVTSGTYNEQFF.

J is TRBJ1-1 and V is TRBV9, with 7 bases fitting TRBD1. Germline V lookup: CDR1 SGDLS, CDR2 YYNGEE. Trimming took 4 bases from V and 6 from J; bases not matched to a gene: 6. The CDR3 loop spans 13 amino acids. The CDR3 bases are TGTGCCAGCAGCCCACAGGGGTCCCCTGAAGCTTTCTTT. Translated, it gives CASSPQGSPEAFF.

The chain carries TRBV4-1 and TRBJ2-7; no clear D gene. The CDR3 spans 13 residues. Germline lookup yields CDR1 MGHRA and CDR2 YSYEKL. The ends were cut back, 0 bases at V and 12 bases at J, with 15 bases in the middle. Here the CDR3 DNA reads TGCGCCAGCAGCCAAGATGTAGGAACCTTGCCGTACTTC. Its protein is CASSQDVGTLPYF.

CDR3 DNA: TGTGCCAGCAGTTCCCCTACTACGGATACGCAGTATTTT. Encoded protein: CASSSPTTDTQYF. This chain joins TRBV28 and TRBJ2-3; D is undetermined. The V gene's germline CDR1 is MDHEN and CDR2 SYDVKM. The CDR3 sequence is 13 residues long. V was trimmed by 4 bases and J by 6 bases, leaving 11 bases between them.

The chain employs TRBV28 and TRBJ1-2; D perhaps matches TRBD1 (6 bases). V lost 4 bases to trimming and J lost 8 bases, with 11 bases between them. Germline V CDR1 and CDR2: MDHEN, SYDVKM. CDR3 size: 12 residues. The chain's CDR3 is CASSSDRPGYTF. The DNA of the CDR3 is TGTGCCAGCAGTTCGGACAGACCAGGCTACACCTTC.

The chain recombines TRBV7-8 with TRBJ1-5; D uncertain. CDR1 SGHVS and CDR2 FQNEAQ come from the germline V gene. The CDR3 spans 16 residues. Trimming shortened V by 8 bases and J by 8 bases, and 25 bases separated the two germline ends. The CDR3 DNA reads TGTGCCAGCTCCACTCAATCCCGCCTAACGAGGGAGCCCCAGCATTTT. It specifies CASSTQSRLTREPQHF.

The chain couples TRBV28 to TRBJ2-7; a possible D gene is TRBD1 (6 bases). The CDR3 is 17 residues long. In germline, CDR1 is MDHEN, CDR2 SYDVKM. V dropped 3 bases and J dropped 5 bases, with 23 bases sitting between them. The CDR3 region has the DNA TGTGCCAGCAGTTTTGGGCAGGGGAGTAGGAAAGTCCACGAGCAGTACTTC. Protein product: CASSFGQGSRKVHEQYF.

This rearrangement joins TRBV11-3 to TRBJ2-7; 9 positions match TRBD1. V trimming: 5 bases; J trimming: 6 bases; junction bases outside the gene matches: 8. This CDR3 is built from 14 residues. From germline, CDR1 is SGHNT and CDR2 YENEEA. The CDR3 spells CASSRDRVKSEQYF. CDR3 nucleotides: TGTGCCAGCAGCCGGGACAGGGTGAAGTCCGAGCAGTACTTC. Drawing the rest from reference TRBV11-3 and TRBJ2-7, the complete variable domain is EAGVVQSPRYKIIEKKQPVAFWCNPISGHNTLYWYLQNLGQGPELLIRYENEEAVDDSQLPKDRFSAERLKGVDSTLKIQPAELGDSAVYLCASSRDRVKSEQYFGPGTRLTVT.

This clone was picked up one time. This sequence is one base from a far larger clone and is likely a read error. This sequence joins TRBV27 and TRBJ2-6; perhaps TRBD1 as D (5 bases). The CDR3 totals 17 residues. Trimming stripped 5 bases from V and 3 bases from J, with 17 bases between. Looked up from germline, CDR1 is MNHEY and CDR2 is SMNVEV (reference sequence). The chain's CDR3 is CASSRRAWGNGANVLTF. The CDR3, as DNA: TGTGCCAGCAGTCGACGGGCATGGGGCAATGGGGCCAACGTCCTGACTTTC.

The V call is TRBV30, the J call TRBJ2-5, with D perhaps being TRBD1 or TRBD2 (7 bases each). V lost 0 bases and J 5 bases, leaving 16 bases between the germline ends. The CDR3 spans 15 residues. Germline CDR1 reads GTSNPN; CDR2 reads SVGIG (reference sequence). This CDR3 is CAWSVGRQGGETQYF. The CDR3, as DNA: TGTGCCTGGAGTGTAGGCCGACAGGGAGGGGAGACCCAGTACTTC.

V gene TRBV7-8 combines with J gene TRBJ2-7; a possible D gene is TRBD2 (5 bases). Germline CDR1 reads SGHVS; CDR2 reads FQNEAQ. The CDR3 length is 14 residues. V dropped 1 base and J dropped 2 bases, with 9 bases sitting between them. CDR3 sequence: CASSLVRLTYEQYF. CDR3 DNA: TGTGCCAGCAGCTTAGTAAGACTAACCTACGAGCAGTACTTC. Supplemented by reference TRBV7-8 and TRBJ2-7, the full variable domain reads GAGVSQSPRYKVAKRGQDVALRCDPISGHVSLFWYQQALGQGPEFLTYFQNEAQLDKSGLPSDRFFAERPEGSVSTLKIQRTQQEDSAVYLCASSLVRLTYEQYFGPGTRLTVT.

The chain couples TRBV11-1 to TRBJ2-7; the D gene is possibly TRBD2 (6 bases). The germline V and J ends were trimmed by 1 base and 6 bases, with 16 bases remaining between them. The germline V gene encodes CDR1 SGHAT and CDR2 FQDESV (reference sequence). The CDR3 has 15 residues. The CDR3 nucleotides read TGTGCCAGCAGCTTAGGGAGAGGGACTGAGGGCGAGCAGTACTTC. It translates to CASSLGRGTEGEQYF.

This sequence joins TRBV4-1 and TRBJ2-7, with TRBD1 as a possible D gene (6 bases). The germline CDR1 and CDR2 sequences are MGHRA and YSYEKL. CDR3 size: 16 residues. Trimming removed 1 base at V and 6 bases at J, with 19 bases between. CDR3 sequence: CASSQVGRTGRSEQYF. The DNA for the CDR3 is TGCGCCAGCAGCCAAGTCGGACGAACAGGGCGTTCCGAGCAGTACTTC.

To note about this clone: The junction shows a germline mismatch at one end, possibly a read error. The V gene is TRBV19, the J gene TRBJ2-6; D uncertain. Germline CDR1 and CDR2: LNHDA and SQIVND (reference sequence). The CDR3 has 15 residues. CDR3 sequence: CASSTRSSGANVLTF. CDR3 DNA: TGTGCCAGCAGTACCCGTAGCTCTGGGGCCAACGTCCTGACTTTC.

Details on this clone: This likely came from a read error, as a far larger clone is one base away. The J gene is TRBJ1-1, the V gene TRBV7-7; weak D call: TRBD1 (5 bases). CDR1 is SSHAT, CDR2 FNYEAQ, per germline (reference sequence). V dropped 1 base and J dropped 5 bases, with 11 bases sitting between them. The CDR3 extends over 14 amino acids. CDR3 sequence: CASSLGKGWTEAFF. As DNA, the CDR3 is TGTGCCAGCAGCTTAGGGAAGGGGTGGACTGAAGCTTTCTTT. The variable domain in full, with the rest retrieved from reference TRBV7-7 and TRBJ1-1, is GAGVSQSPRYKVTKRGQDVTLRCDPISSHATLYWYQQALGQGPEFLTYFNYEAQPDKSGLPSDRFSAERPEGSISTLTIQRTEQRDSAMYRCASSLGKGWTEAFFGQGTRLTVV.